This is a list of T cell receptor beta chains from one sample in a study of Ad26.COV2.S vaccination and SARS-CoV-2 variants. Sequencing used immunoSEQ multiplex PCR; TCRdb keeps in-frame clones, though not all of them. The sample has some 180,000 clones, around 90% seen once. The sample was peripheral blood, taken after recovery from COVID-19. The receptor source for this set is a human donor who had recovered from COVID-19. The CDR3 runs from the conserved cysteine through the conserved F or W. The D gene is left open where the match is weak. Rows give clone size only sometimes, using once, few, many, or a class for an expanded clone.

>TRBJ1-2|.|.|TRBV12-3/TRBV12-4
CASSVQQNYGYTF
TGTGCCAGCAGTGTACAACAAAACTATGGCTACACCTTC
>TRBJ2-5|TRBD2|.|TRBV4-1
CASSLSSGPQETQYF
TGCGCCAGCAGTCTCTCTAGCGGTCCTCAAGAGACCCAGTACTTC
>TRBJ1-4|.|.|TRBV27
CASSLARKEKLFF
TGTGCCAGCAGTTTAGCCCGAAAGGAAAAACTGTTTTTT
>TRBJ1-4|.|.|TRBV12-3/TRBV12-4
CASSLDGDELFF
TGTGCCAGCAGCCTCGACGGCGATGAACTGTTTTTT
>TRBJ2-3|TRBD2|.|TRBV4-1
CASSQDLLGLAGGSTDTQYF
TGCGCCAGCAGCCAAGATCTTTTGGGACTAGCGGGGGGGAGTACAGATACGCAGTATTTT
>TRBJ2-7|TRBD1|.|TRBV2
CASRRDREPTYEQYF
TGTGCCAGCCGCCGGGACAGGGAACCTACCTACGAGCAGTACTTC
>TRBJ2-1|.|.|TRBV12-5
CASGLDLGEQFF
TGTGCTAGTGGCCTCGACTTGGGTGAGCAGTTCTTC
>TRBJ1-1|.|.|TRBV3-1/TRBV3-2
CASSPLQKTEAFF
TGTGCCAGCAGCCCCCTCCAGAAGACTGAAGCTTTCTTT
>TRBJ2-3|TRBD2|.|TRBV5-1
CASSLAGASGIRGAQYF
TGCGCCAGCAGCTTGGCCGGGGCTAGCGGGATTCGAGGGGCGCAGTATTTT
>TRBJ2-1|.|.|TRBV28
CASGEEYNEQFF
TGTGCCAGTGGGGAGGAGTACAATGAGCAGTTCTTC
>TRBJ1-6|.|.|TRBV30
CAQRTGSSYNSPLHF
TGTGCTCAGCGGACCGGGAGCTCCTATAATTCACCCCTCCACTTT
>TRBJ1-4|TRBD1|once|TRBV7-9
CASSSGQGQGEKLFF
TGTGCCAGCAGCTCGGGACAGGGACAAGGAGAAAAACTGTTTTTT
>TRBJ2-7|.|few|TRBV5-1
CASSFSGPYEQYF
TGCGCCAGCAGTTTTAGCGGACCCTACGAGCAGTACTTC
>TRBJ1-2|TRBD1|.|TRBV2
CASTRQGWDYGYTF
TGTGCCAGCACCCGACAGGGCTGGGACTATGGCTACACCTTC
>TRBJ1-6|TRBD1|.|TRBV6-5
CASARQGPLHF
TGTGCCAGCGCGAGACAGGGACCCCTCCACTTT
>TRBJ2-1|TRBD2|.|TRBV25-1
CASSGAGGLYNEQFF
TGTGCCAGCAGTGGAGCGGGAGGGCTTTACAATGAGCAGTTCTTC
>TRBJ2-1|TRBD1|.|TRBV27
CASRDRDYNEQFF
TGTGCCAGCCGCGACAGGGACTACAATGAGCAGTTCTTC
>TRBJ1-2|.|.|TRBV5-4
CASSFEGRVDGYTF
TGTGCCAGCAGCTTCGAGGGGAGGGTTGACGGCTACACCTTC
>TRBJ1-5|TRBD1|.|TRBV19
CASRWDRNSNQPQHF
TGTGCCTCTCGGTGGGACAGGAATAGCAATCAGCCCCAGCATTTT
>TRBJ1-2|.|few|TRBV5-4
CASSRTVANYGYTF
TGTGCCAGCAGTAGGACGGTGGCTAACTATGGCTACACCTTC
>TRBJ2-1|.|.|TRBV20-1
CSASLPAPGSYNEQFF
TGCAGTGCTAGTTTGCCAGCGCCAGGCTCCTACAATGAGCAGTTCTTC
>TRBJ2-1|TRBD2|.|TRBV9
CASSAISGGTYNEQFF
TGTGCCAGCAGCGCAATTAGCGGGGGGACCTACAATGAGCAGTTCTTC
>TRBJ2-7|.|.|TRBV25-1
CASSDQYSGQYF
TGTGCCAGCAGTGATCAGTATTCCGGGCAGTACTTC
>TRBJ1-2|TRBD1|.|TRBV9
CASSVSGTGNYGYTF
TGTGCCAGCAGCGTGTCCGGGACAGGGAACTATGGCTACACCTTC
>TRBJ1-2|TRBD1|few|TRBV19
CASSIADRKEVLFF
TGTGCCAGTAGTATTGCGGACAGGAAAGAGGTCCTCTTCTTC
>TRBJ2-7|.|.|TRBV5-6
CASSPDFGYSYEQYF
TGTGCCAGCAGCCCTGACTTCGGCTACTCCTACGAGCAGTACTTC
>TRBJ2-7|.|.|TRBV19
CASSIGGDGYEQYF
TGTGCCAGTAGTATAGGGGGGGACGGCTACGAGCAGTACTTC
>TRBJ2-6|TRBD2|once|TRBV2
CASLSGRANGANVLTF
TGTGCCAGCCTTAGCGGGAGGGCGAATGGGGCCAACGTCCTGACTTTC
>TRBJ1-2|TRBD1|.|TRBV5-6
CASSSPRRDRGQGYTF
TGTGCCAGCAGCTCCCCGAGAAGGGACAGGGGACAAGGCTACACCTTC
>TRBJ2-7|.|.|TRBV7-8
CASSLATYEQYF
TGTGCCAGCAGCTTAGCGACCTACGAGCAGTACTTC
>TRBJ2-5|.|.|TRBV30
CAWSAGVEETQYF
TGTGCCTGGAGTGCGGGGGTAGAAGAGACCCAGTACTTC
>TRBJ2-1|.|.|TRBV5-1
CASSLKGPMDEQFF
TGCGCCAGCAGCTTGAAGGGTCCTATGGATGAGCAGTTCTTC
>TRBJ2-5|TRBD2|.|TRBV7-2
CASSPRTSGGVETQYF
TGTGCCAGCAGCCCCAGGACTAGCGGGGGTGTAGAGACCCAGTACTTC
>TRBJ1-2|.|.|TRBV7-2
CASSPRLSYGYTF
TGTGCCAGCAGCCCTAGGCTATCCTATGGCTACACCTTC
>TRBJ2-7|TRBD1|.|TRBV6-5
CASSQGLFSYEQYF
TGTGCCAGTTCACAGGGGTTGTTTTCCTACGAGCAGTACTTC
>TRBJ2-1|TRBD2|.|TRBV5-1
CASSGGTSGGGEQFF
TGCGCCAGCAGCGGGGGAACTAGCGGGGGAGGGGAGCAGTTCTTC
>TRBJ2-7|.|.|TRBV2
CASRVREPYEQYF
TGTGCCAGCAGAGTAAGGGAACCCTACGAGCAGTACTTC
>TRBJ1-5|.|.|TRBV6-5
CASRVSGTPQNQHF
TGTGCCAGCAGAGTTTCCGGGACGCCCCAAAACCAGCATTTT
>TRBJ2-1|TRBD2|.|TRBV4-1
CASSQRLAGPNEQFF
TGCGCCAGCAGCCAAAGACTAGCGGGGCCGAATGAGCAGTTCTTC
>TRBJ2-1|TRBD2|.|TRBV28
CASSLTSGVNNEQFF
TGTGCCAGCAGCTTGACTAGCGGGGTTAACAATGAGCAGTTCTTC
>TRBJ2-7|.|.|TRBV19
CASSIAGLTGEQYF
TGTGCCAGTAGTATCGCGGGCCTCACGGGGGAGCAGTACTTC
>TRBJ1-5|.|.|TRBV6-5
CASSFSDGYSNQPQHF
TGTGCCAGCAGTTTTTCGGACGGGTATAGCAATCAGCCCCAGCATTTT
>TRBJ2-5|.|.|TRBV7-2
CASSLARLDGETQYF
TGTGCCAGCAGCTTAGCCCGGTTGGATGGAGAGACCCAGTACTTC
>TRBJ1-2|.|.|TRBV5-1
CASSSNPVWDGYTF
TGCGCCAGCAGCTCCAACCCCGTCTGGGATGGCTACACCTTC
>TRBJ2-1|.|.|TRBV27
CASSPDRAGDEQFF
TGTGCCAGCAGTCCGGACAGGGCGGGGGATGAGCAGTTCTTC
>TRBJ2-7|TRBD1|.|TRBV3-1/TRBV3-2
CASSQGTGYEQYF
TGTGCCAGCAGCCAAGGGACAGGCTACGAGCAGTACTTC
>TRBJ1-5|.|.|TRBV6-5
CASSPQPLRAQHF
TGTGCCAGCAGCCCACAACCCCTGAGGGCCCAGCATTTT
>TRBJ1-5|.|.|TRBV27
CASRAYEGLAQPQHF
TGTGCCAGCAGGGCATACGAGGGGTTGGCTCAGCCCCAGCATTTT
>TRBJ1-1|TRBD1|.|TRBV5-1
CASSFTRQGASVTEAFF
TGCGCCAGCAGCTTCACCCGACAGGGGGCTTCCGTTACTGAAGCTTTCTTT
>TRBJ2-7|.|once|TRBV12-3/TRBV12-4
CASSLGLNEQYF
TGTGCCAGCAGTTTAGGGCTTAACGAGCAGTACTTC